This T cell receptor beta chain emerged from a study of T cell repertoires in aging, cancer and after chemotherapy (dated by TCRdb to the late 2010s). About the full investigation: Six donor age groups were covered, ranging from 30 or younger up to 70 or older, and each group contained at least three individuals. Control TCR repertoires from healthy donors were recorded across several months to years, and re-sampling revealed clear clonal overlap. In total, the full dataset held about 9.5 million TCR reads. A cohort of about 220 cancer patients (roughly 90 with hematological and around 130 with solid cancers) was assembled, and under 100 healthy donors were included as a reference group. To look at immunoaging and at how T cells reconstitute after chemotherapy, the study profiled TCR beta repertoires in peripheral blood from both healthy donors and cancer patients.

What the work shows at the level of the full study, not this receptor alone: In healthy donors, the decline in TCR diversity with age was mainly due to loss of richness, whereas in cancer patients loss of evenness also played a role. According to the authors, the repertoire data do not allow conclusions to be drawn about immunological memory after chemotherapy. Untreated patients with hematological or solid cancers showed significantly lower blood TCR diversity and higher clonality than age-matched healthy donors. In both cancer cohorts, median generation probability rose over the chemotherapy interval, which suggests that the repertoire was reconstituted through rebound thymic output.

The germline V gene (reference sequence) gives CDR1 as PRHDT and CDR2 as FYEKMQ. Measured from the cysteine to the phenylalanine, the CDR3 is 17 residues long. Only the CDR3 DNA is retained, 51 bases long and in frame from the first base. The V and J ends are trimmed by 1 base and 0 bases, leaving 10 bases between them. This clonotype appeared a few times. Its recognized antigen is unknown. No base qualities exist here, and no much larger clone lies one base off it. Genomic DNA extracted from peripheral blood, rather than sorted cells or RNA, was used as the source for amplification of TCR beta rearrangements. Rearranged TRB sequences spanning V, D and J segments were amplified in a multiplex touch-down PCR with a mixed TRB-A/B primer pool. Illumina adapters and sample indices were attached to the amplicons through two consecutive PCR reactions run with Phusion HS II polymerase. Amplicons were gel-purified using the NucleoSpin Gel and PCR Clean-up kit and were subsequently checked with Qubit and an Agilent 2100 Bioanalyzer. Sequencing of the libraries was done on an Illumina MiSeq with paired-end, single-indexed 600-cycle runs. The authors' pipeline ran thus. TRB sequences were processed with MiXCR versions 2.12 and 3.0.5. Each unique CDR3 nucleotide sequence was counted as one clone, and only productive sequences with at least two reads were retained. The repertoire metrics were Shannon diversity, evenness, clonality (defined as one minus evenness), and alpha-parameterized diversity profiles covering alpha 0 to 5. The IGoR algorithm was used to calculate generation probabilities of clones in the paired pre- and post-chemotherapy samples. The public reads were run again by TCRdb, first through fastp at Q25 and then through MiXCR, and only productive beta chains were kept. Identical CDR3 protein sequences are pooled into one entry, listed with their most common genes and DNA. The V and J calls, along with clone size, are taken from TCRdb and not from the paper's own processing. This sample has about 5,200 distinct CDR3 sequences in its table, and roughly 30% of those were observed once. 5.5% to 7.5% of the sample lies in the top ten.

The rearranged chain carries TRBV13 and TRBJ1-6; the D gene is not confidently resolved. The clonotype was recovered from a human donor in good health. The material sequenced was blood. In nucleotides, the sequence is TGTGCCAGCAGCTTAGCTGCAGCCCGCTCCTATAATTCACCCCTCCACTTT. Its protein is CASSLAAARSYNSPLHF.